This T cell receptor (beta chain) was obtained from a study of T cells after yellow fever vaccination. Template switching by 5'RACE produced TCR cDNA, adding a universal primer site and UMIs. TCRdb recomputed calls from the 5' RACE reads with MiXCR, one row per CDR3 protein. The sample contains 350,000 to 550,000 distinct CDR3 sequences, over 15% of which appear only once. V gave up 5 bases and J gave up 1 base; unmatched junction bases: 4. Germline values: CDR1 LGHNA, CDR2 YNFKEQ. The CDR3 loop spans 17 amino acids. Material: PBMCs, obtained before the yellow fever booster vaccination. V usage is TRBV4-2 and J usage is TRBJ2-2, with 13 bases aligning to TRBD2. This sequence originates from a man younger than 35 who received the YFV17D yellow fever vaccine. The CDR3 DNA follows: TGTGCCAGCAGCGCGGGGACTAGCGGGGTGAACACCGGGGAGCTGTTTTTT. Translating gives CASSAGTSGVNTGELFF.